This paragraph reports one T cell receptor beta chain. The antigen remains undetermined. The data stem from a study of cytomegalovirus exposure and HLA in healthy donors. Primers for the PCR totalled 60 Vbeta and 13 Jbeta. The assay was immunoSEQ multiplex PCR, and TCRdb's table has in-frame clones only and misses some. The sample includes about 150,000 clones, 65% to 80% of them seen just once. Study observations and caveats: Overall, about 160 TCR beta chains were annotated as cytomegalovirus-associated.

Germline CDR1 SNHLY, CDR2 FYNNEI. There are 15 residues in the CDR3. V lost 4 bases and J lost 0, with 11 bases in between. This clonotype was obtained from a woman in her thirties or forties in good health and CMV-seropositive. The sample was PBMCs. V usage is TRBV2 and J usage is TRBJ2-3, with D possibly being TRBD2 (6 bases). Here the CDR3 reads CASSVTSTSTDTQYF. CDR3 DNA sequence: TGTGCCAGCAGTGTGACTAGTACTAGCACAGATACGCAGTATTTT.